This is a list of T cell receptor beta chains from one sample in a study of T cells after yellow fever vaccination. TCRdb processed the 5' RACE reads anew with MiXCR; each CDR3 protein has one entry. The table has roughly 500,000 distinct CDR3 sequences, about 19% seen once. This specimen consisted of PBMCs, obtained 15 days after the yellow fever booster vaccination. The receptors shown here come from a man aged 25 to 40 who received the YFV17D yellow fever vaccine. Each CDR3 is given with its conserved first and last residue. A D gene is named only where the DNA matches it firmly. Clone size is not always given. Where it is, it says once, few, many or a class for expanded clones.

V gene: TRBV5-1
D gene: .
J gene: TRBJ2-5
clone size: .
CDR3 protein: CASSLGESRETQYF
CDR3 DNA: TGCGCCAGCAGCTTGGGGGAAAGCCGGGAGACCCAGTACTTC

V gene: TRBV5-4
D gene: TRBD2
J gene: TRBJ2-7
clone size: few
CDR3 protein: CASSEGLAGPYEQYF
CDR3 DNA: TGTGCCAGCAGCGAAGGACTAGCGGGACCCTACGAGCAGTACTTC

V gene: TRBV5-1
D gene: TRBD2
J gene: TRBJ2-1
clone size: few
CDR3 protein: CASSYGTTNNEQFF
CDR3 DNA: TGCGCCAGCAGCTATGGGACTACAAACAATGAGCAGTTCTTC

V gene: TRBV6-5
D gene: .
J gene: TRBJ2-7
clone size: .
CDR3 protein: CASSYSSTGTNRRYEQYF
CDR3 DNA: TGTGCCAGCAGTTACTCCAGCACAGGGACTAACCGGCGCTACGAGCAGTACTTC

V gene: TRBV4-2
D gene: .
J gene: TRBJ1-2
clone size: few
CDR3 protein: CASGRDTGEDGYTF
CDR3 DNA: TGTGCCAGCGGCCGGGACACCGGGGAGGATGGCTACACCTTC

V gene: TRBV12-3/TRBV12-4
D gene: .
J gene: TRBJ1-3
clone size: many
CDR3 protein: CASSPDLLSGNTIYF
CDR3 DNA: TGTGCCAGCAGTCCGGACTTACTCTCTGGAAACACCATATATTTT

V gene: TRBV28
D gene: .
J gene: TRBJ1-2
clone size: .
CDR3 protein: CASSLSGRGRFGYTF
CDR3 DNA: TGTGCCAGCAGTTTATCGGGCAGGGGAAGATTTGGCTACACCTTC

V gene: TRBV12-3/TRBV12-4
D gene: .
J gene: TRBJ2-2
clone size: many
CDR3 protein: CASSSSGNTGELFF
CDR3 DNA: TGTGCCAGCAGCTCAAGCGGGAACACCGGGGAGCTGTTTTTT

V gene: TRBV7-9
D gene: .
J gene: TRBJ2-5
clone size: many
CDR3 protein: CASSFQETQYF
CDR3 DNA: TGTGCCAGCAGCTTCCAAGAGACCCAGTACTTC

V gene: TRBV12-5
D gene: .
J gene: TRBJ2-7
clone size: few
CDR3 protein: CASGLFGYSSYEQYF
CDR3 DNA: TGTGCTAGTGGTTTGTTTGGCTATAGCTCCTACGAGCAGTACTTC

V gene: TRBV24-1
D gene: .
J gene: TRBJ2-5
clone size: .
CDR3 protein: CATSDLRGTDLQETQYF
CDR3 DNA: TGTGCCACCAGTGATTTGCGGGGGACGGATCTGCAAGAGACCCAGTACTTC

V gene: TRBV5-6
D gene: TRBD1
J gene: TRBJ1-6
clone size: .
CDR3 protein: CASSVGQGSTSPLHF
CDR3 DNA: TGTGCCAGCAGCGTTGGACAGGGCAGTACTTCACCCCTCCACTTT

V gene: TRBV28
D gene: TRBD1
J gene: TRBJ2-3
clone size: .
CDR3 protein: CASSLSYGDGQDAITDTQYF
CDR3 DNA: TGTGCCAGCAGTTTATCCTACGGAGACGGACAGGACGCGATCACAGATACGCAGTATTTT

V gene: TRBV20-1
D gene: .
J gene: TRBJ2-2
clone size: few
CDR3 protein: CSATQDSLTGELFF
CDR3 DNA: TGCAGTGCAACCCAGGACTCGCTCACCGGGGAGCTGTTTTTT

V gene: TRBV4-3
D gene: TRBD2
J gene: TRBJ2-7
clone size: few
CDR3 protein: CASSRSLAGSYEQYF
CDR3 DNA: TGCGCCAGCAGCCGATCACTAGCGGGAAGCTACGAGCAGTACTTC

V gene: TRBV28
D gene: .
J gene: TRBJ1-5
clone size: .
CDR3 protein: CASSLAGPGVPQHF
CDR3 DNA: TGTGCCAGCAGTTTAGCAGGCCCCGGGGTGCCCCAGCATTTT

V gene: TRBV5-1
D gene: .
J gene: TRBJ2-1
clone size: .
CDR3 protein: CASSMLRDEQFF
CDR3 DNA: TGCGCCAGCAGTATGTTGCGGGATGAGCAGTTCTTC

V gene: TRBV25-1
D gene: TRBD1
J gene: TRBJ2-5
clone size: .
CDR3 protein: CASSGKNRTGRGQETQYF
CDR3 DNA: TGTGCCAGCAGTGGGAAAAACCGGACAGGGCGGGGACAAGAGACCCAGTACTTC

V gene: TRBV4-2
D gene: TRBD2
J gene: TRBJ2-5
clone size: few
CDR3 protein: CASSQDGLAAETQYF
CDR3 DNA: TGTGCCAGCAGCCAAGATGGGCTAGCGGCGGAGACCCAGTACTTC

V gene: TRBV6-1
D gene: TRBD1
J gene: TRBJ1-2
clone size: few
CDR3 protein: CASRETTGDFYGYTF
CDR3 DNA: TGTGCCAGCAGGGAAACGACAGGGGACTTTTATGGCTACACCTTC

V gene: TRBV15
D gene: TRBD2
J gene: TRBJ2-2
clone size: few
CDR3 protein: CATSRDLIAGATGELFF
CDR3 DNA: TGTGCCACCAGCAGAGATCTGATAGCGGGAGCCACCGGGGAGCTGTTTTTT

V gene: TRBV6-5
D gene: .
J gene: TRBJ2-7
clone size: .
CDR3 protein: CASSSTQGWEQYF
CDR3 DNA: TGTGCCAGCAGTTCCACCCAGGGCTGGGAGCAGTACTTC

V gene: TRBV6-2/TRBV6-3
D gene: .
J gene: TRBJ1-1
clone size: .
CDR3 protein: CASEREPNTEAFF
CDR3 DNA: TGTGCCAGCGAGAGGGAGCCGAACACTGAAGCTTTCTTT

V gene: TRBV5-1
D gene: TRBD1
J gene: TRBJ1-2
clone size: once
CDR3 protein: CASRLYEGQGYGYTF
CDR3 DNA: TGCGCCAGCAGATTATACGAGGGACAGGGGTATGGCTACACCTTC

V gene: TRBV7-9
D gene: TRBD1
J gene: TRBJ1-4
clone size: few
CDR3 protein: CASSSSGTGVEKLFF
CDR3 DNA: TGTGCCAGCAGCTCCTCCGGGACAGGGGTGGAAAAACTGTTTTTT

V gene: TRBV16
D gene: .
J gene: TRBJ1-5
clone size: few
CDR3 protein: CASAIDTPYQPQHF
CDR3 DNA: TGTGCCAGCGCCATCGACACTCCCTATCAGCCCCAGCATTTT

V gene: TRBV7-2
D gene: .
J gene: TRBJ2-1
clone size: .
CDR3 protein: CASSLMEAYNEQFF
CDR3 DNA: TGTGCCAGCAGCTTAATGGAGGCCTACAATGAGCAGTTCTTC

V gene: TRBV20-1
D gene: .
J gene: TRBJ2-7
clone size: few
CDR3 protein: CSARRGGGSYEQYF
CDR3 DNA: TGCAGTGCTCGGAGGGGCGGAGGCTCCTACGAGCAGTACTTC

V gene: TRBV10-2
D gene: TRBD2
J gene: TRBJ2-1
clone size: few
CDR3 protein: CATSWGLAEYNEQFF
CDR3 DNA: TGCGCCACGAGTTGGGGACTAGCGGAATACAATGAGCAGTTCTTC

V gene: TRBV7-6
D gene: TRBD2
J gene: TRBJ2-5
clone size: .
CDR3 protein: CASRQPGLAEEETQYF
CDR3 DNA: TGTGCCAGCAGACAACCGGGACTAGCGGAAGAAGAGACCCAGTACTTC

V gene: TRBV24-1
D gene: TRBD2
J gene: TRBJ2-1
clone size: .
CDR3 protein: CATSDGLADYNEQFF
CDR3 DNA: TGTGCCACCAGTGATGGACTAGCGGATTACAATGAGCAGTTCTTC

V gene: TRBV28
D gene: .
J gene: TRBJ1-5
clone size: .
CDR3 protein: CASSTLNQPQHF
CDR3 DNA: TGTGCCAGCAGTACACTTAATCAGCCCCAGCATTTT

V gene: TRBV6-2/TRBV6-3
D gene: .
J gene: TRBJ2-1
clone size: few
CDR3 protein: CASSSFLDEQFF
CDR3 DNA: TGTGCCAGCAGTTCCTTTTTGGATGAGCAGTTCTTC

V gene: TRBV28
D gene: .
J gene: TRBJ1-5
clone size: many
CDR3 protein: CASTGQTPNQPQHF
CDR3 DNA: TGTGCCAGCACCGGACAGACCCCTAATCAGCCCCAGCATTTT

V gene: TRBV19
D gene: .
J gene: TRBJ2-1
clone size: .
CDR3 protein: CASSTREPYNEQFF
CDR3 DNA: TGTGCCAGTAGTACCAGAGAACCCTACAATGAGCAGTTCTTC

V gene: TRBV7-2
D gene: .
J gene: TRBJ1-5
clone size: few
CDR3 protein: CASSFIWNQPQHF
CDR3 DNA: TGTGCCAGCAGCTTTATTTGGAATCAGCCCCAGCATTTT

V gene: TRBV20-1
D gene: TRBD1
J gene: TRBJ2-7
clone size: .
CDR3 protein: CSATGWDSSYEQYF
CDR3 DNA: TGCAGTGCTACCGGTTGGGACAGTTCCTACGAGCAGTACTTC

V gene: TRBV5-5
D gene: TRBD1
J gene: TRBJ2-1
clone size: many
CDR3 protein: CASSLGQGVYNEQFF
CDR3 DNA: TGTGCCAGCAGCTTGGGACAGGGGGTATACAATGAGCAGTTCTTC

V gene: TRBV9
D gene: TRBD1
J gene: TRBJ2-5
clone size: .
CDR3 protein: CASSVGPGQGGQETQYF
CDR3 DNA: TGTGCCAGCAGCGTAGGCCCGGGACAGGGAGGCCAAGAGACCCAGTACTTC

V gene: TRBV4-1
D gene: .
J gene: TRBJ1-3
clone size: .
CDR3 protein: CASSQAEGGNTIYF
CDR3 DNA: TGCGCCAGCAGCCAGGCCGAGGGTGGAAACACCATATATTTT

V gene: TRBV5-1
D gene: TRBD1
J gene: TRBJ2-1
clone size: few
CDR3 protein: CASSPTGETYNEQFF
CDR3 DNA: TGCGCCAGCAGCCCGACAGGGGAAACCTACAATGAGCAGTTCTTC

V gene: TRBV5-6
D gene: .
J gene: TRBJ2-3
clone size: few
CDR3 protein: CASSTGLDFGDTQYF
CDR3 DNA: TGTGCCAGCAGCACTGGCCTGGATTTCGGAGATACGCAGTATTTT

V gene: TRBV20-1
D gene: TRBD2
J gene: TRBJ2-3
clone size: .
CDR3 protein: CSAGDYEDSDTQYF
CDR3 DNA: TGCAGTGCCGGGGACTATGAGGACTCAGATACGCAGTATTTT

V gene: TRBV5-1
D gene: TRBD2
J gene: TRBJ2-5
clone size: .
CDR3 protein: CASSLEGTSRGETQYF
CDR3 DNA: TGCGCCAGCAGCTTGGAAGGGACTAGCCGGGGAGAGACTCAGTACTTC

V gene: TRBV28
D gene: .
J gene: TRBJ2-7
clone size: many
CDR3 protein: CASRSGSYEQYF
CDR3 DNA: TGTGCCAGCCGTTCAGGTTCCTACGAGCAGTACTTC

V gene: TRBV7-2
D gene: TRBD1
J gene: TRBJ2-1
clone size: many
CDR3 protein: CASSSPGDRGSYSYNEQFF
CDR3 DNA: TGTGCCAGCAGCTCTCCAGGGGACAGGGGTTCTTACTCCTACAATGAGCAGTTCTTC

V gene: TRBV29-1
D gene: TRBD2
J gene: TRBJ2-7
clone size: .
CDR3 protein: CSVESPSGPTYEQYF
CDR3 DNA: TGCAGCGTTGAAAGTCCTAGCGGGCCTACCTACGAGCAGTACTTC

V gene: TRBV18
D gene: TRBD1
J gene: TRBJ2-5
clone size: .
CDR3 protein: CASSPGDRGETQYF
CDR3 DNA: TGTGCCAGCTCACCGGGGGACAGGGGGGAGACCCAGTACTTC

V gene: TRBV6-1
D gene: .
J gene: TRBJ2-1
clone size: few
CDR3 protein: CASSPSFHNEQFF
CDR3 DNA: TGTGCCAGCAGCCCAAGCTTTCATAATGAGCAGTTCTTC

V gene: TRBV19
D gene: .
J gene: TRBJ1-1
clone size: few
CDR3 protein: CASIPDRNTEAFF
CDR3 DNA: TGTGCCAGTATACCGGACAGGAACACTGAAGCTTTCTTT

V gene: TRBV11-1
D gene: TRBD1
J gene: TRBJ1-2
clone size: few
CDR3 protein: CASTLSTGANNRDYGYTF
CDR3 DNA: TGTGCCAGCACCCTCTCGACAGGGGCCAACAATCGGGACTATGGCTACACCTTC

V gene: TRBV5-1
D gene: TRBD2
J gene: TRBJ2-1
clone size: few
CDR3 protein: CASSLRTGGPSLHNEQFF
CDR3 DNA: TGCGCCAGCAGCTTGCGGACGGGAGGCCCTTCGCTACACAATGAGCAGTTCTTC

V gene: TRBV10-3
D gene: TRBD2
J gene: TRBJ2-3
clone size: .
CDR3 protein: CAISPTSGKTDTQYF
CDR3 DNA: TGTGCCATCAGTCCAACTAGCGGGAAGACAGATACGCAGTATTTT

V gene: TRBV5-1
D gene: .
J gene: TRBJ2-2
clone size: .
CDR3 protein: CASSFGPVGTGELFF
CDR3 DNA: TGCGCCAGCAGCTTCGGCCCCGTTGGGACCGGGGAGCTGTTTTTT

V gene: TRBV12-3/TRBV12-4
D gene: .
J gene: TRBJ2-7
clone size: few
CDR3 protein: CASSPGRNSYEQYF
CDR3 DNA: TGTGCCAGCAGCCCGGGACGAAACTCCTACGAGCAGTACTTC